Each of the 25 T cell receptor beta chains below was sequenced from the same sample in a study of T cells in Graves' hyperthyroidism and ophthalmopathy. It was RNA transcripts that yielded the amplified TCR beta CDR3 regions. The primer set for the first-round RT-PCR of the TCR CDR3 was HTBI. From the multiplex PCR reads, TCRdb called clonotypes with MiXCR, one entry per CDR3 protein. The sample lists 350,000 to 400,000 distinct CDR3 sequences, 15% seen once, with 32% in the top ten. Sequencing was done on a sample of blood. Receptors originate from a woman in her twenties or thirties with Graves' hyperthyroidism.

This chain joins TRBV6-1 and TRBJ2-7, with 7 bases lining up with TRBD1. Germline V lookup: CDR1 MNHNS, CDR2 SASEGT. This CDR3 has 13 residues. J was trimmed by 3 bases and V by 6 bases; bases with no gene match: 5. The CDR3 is CASSRDRNYEQYF. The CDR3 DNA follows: TGTGCCAGCAGCCGGGACAGAAACTACGAGCAGTACTTC.

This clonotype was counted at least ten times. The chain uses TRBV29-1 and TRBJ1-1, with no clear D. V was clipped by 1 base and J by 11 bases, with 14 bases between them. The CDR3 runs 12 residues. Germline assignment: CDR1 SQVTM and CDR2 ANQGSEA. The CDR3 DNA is TGCAGCGTTGAAGCCTACTACCGGGAGGCTTTCTTT. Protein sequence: CSVEAYYREAFF. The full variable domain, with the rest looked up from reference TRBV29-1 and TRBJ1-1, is SAVISQKPSRDICQRGTSLTIQCQVDSQVTMMFWYRQQPGQSLTLIATANQGSEATYESGFVIDKFPISRPNLTFSTLTVSNMSPEDSSIYLCSVEAYYREAFFGQGTRLTVV.

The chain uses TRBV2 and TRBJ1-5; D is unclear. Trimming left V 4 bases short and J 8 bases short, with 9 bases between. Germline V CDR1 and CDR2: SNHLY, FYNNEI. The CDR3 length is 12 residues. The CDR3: CASSVSFKPQHF. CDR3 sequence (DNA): TGTGCCAGCAGTGTTAGTTTTAAGCCCCAGCATTTT.

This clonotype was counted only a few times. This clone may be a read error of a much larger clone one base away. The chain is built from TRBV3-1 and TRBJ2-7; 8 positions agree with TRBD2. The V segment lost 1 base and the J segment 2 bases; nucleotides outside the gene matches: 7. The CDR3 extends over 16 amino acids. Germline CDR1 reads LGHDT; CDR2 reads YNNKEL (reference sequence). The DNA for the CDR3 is TGTGCCAGCAGCCAAGGCCCGGGACTAGTACCCTACGAGCAGTACTTC. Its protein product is CASSQGPGLVPYEQYF.

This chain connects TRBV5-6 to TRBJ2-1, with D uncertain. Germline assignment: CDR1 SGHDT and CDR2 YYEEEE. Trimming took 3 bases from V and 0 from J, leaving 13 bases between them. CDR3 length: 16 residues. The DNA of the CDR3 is TGTGCCAGCAGCTCGCCGAGAATCAGCTCCTACAATGAGCAGTTCTTC. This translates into CASSSPRISSYNEQFF.

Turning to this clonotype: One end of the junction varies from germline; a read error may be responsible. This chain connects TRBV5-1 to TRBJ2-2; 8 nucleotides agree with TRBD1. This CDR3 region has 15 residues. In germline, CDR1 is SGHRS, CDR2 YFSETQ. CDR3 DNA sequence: TGCGCCAGCAGCCGCGACAGGGGATGGTCCGGGGAGCTGTCTTTT. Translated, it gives CASSRDRGWSGELSF.

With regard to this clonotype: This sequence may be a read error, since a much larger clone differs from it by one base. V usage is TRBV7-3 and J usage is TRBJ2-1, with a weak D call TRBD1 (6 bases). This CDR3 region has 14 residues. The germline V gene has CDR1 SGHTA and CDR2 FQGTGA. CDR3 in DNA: TGTGCCGGCAGCTTCGGACAGAACCCTGATGAGCAGTTCTTC. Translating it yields CAGSFGQNPDEQFF.

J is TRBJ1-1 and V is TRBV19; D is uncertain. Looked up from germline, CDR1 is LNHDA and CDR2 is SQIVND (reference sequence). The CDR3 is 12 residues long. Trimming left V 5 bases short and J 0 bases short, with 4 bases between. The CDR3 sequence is CASSDLNTEAFF. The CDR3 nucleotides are TGTGCCAGTAGTGACCTGAACACTGAAGCTTTCTTT.

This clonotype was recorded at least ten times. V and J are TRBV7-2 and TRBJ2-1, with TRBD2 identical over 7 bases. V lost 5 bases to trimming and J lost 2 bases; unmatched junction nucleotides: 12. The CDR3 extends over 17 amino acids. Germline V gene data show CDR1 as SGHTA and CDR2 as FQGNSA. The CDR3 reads CASSPRWQRGPYNEQFF. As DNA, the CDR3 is TGTGCCAGCAGCCCACGTTGGCAGCGGGGTCCCTACAATGAGCAGTTCTTC. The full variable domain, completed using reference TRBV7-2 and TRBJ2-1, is GAGVSQSPSNKVTEKGKDVELRCDPISGHTALYWYRQSLGQGLEFLIYFQGNSAPDKSGLPSDRFSAERTGGSVSTLTIQRTQQEDSAVYLCASSPRWQRGPYNEQFFGPGTRLTVL.

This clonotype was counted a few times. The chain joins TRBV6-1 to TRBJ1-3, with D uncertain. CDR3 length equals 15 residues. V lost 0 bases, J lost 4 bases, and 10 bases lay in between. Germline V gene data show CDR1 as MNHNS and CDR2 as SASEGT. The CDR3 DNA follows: TGTGCCAGCAGTGAAGCTCCGGGGTTCGGAAACACCATATATTTT. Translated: CASSEAPGFGNTIYF.

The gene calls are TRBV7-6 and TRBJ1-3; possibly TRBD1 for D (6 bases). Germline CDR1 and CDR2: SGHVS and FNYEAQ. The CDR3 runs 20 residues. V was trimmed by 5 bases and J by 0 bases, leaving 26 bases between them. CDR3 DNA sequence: TGTGCCAGCAGCGGCCCTGGGACACGGGCTTTATTGGACTCTGGAAACACCATATATTTT. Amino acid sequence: CASSGPGTRALLDSGNTIYF. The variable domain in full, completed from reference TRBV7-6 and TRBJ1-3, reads GAGVSQSPRYKVTKRGQDVALRCDPISGHVSLYWYRQALGQGPEFLTYFNYEAQQDKSGLPNDRFSAERPEGSISTLTIQRTEQRDSAMYRCASSGPGTRALLDSGNTIYFGEGSWLTVV.

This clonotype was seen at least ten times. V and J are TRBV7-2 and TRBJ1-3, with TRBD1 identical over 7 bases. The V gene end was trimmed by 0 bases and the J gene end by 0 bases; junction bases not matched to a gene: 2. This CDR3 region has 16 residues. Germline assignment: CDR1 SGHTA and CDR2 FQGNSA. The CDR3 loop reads CASSLATGASGNTIYF. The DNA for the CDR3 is TGTGCCAGCAGCTTAGCAACAGGGGCCTCTGGAAACACCATATATTTT.

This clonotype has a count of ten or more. The CDR3 sequence: CAISESGTTEAFF. Here the CDR3 DNA reads TGTGCCATCAGTGAGTCAGGGACGACTGAAGCTTTCTTT. This rearrangement joins TRBV10-3 to TRBJ1-1; D possibly corresponds to TRBD1 (5 bases). Trimming took off 0 bases at V and 5 bases at J, with 7 bases between the two ends. CDR3 size: 13 residues. Germline CDR1 is ENHRY and CDR2 is SYGVKD.

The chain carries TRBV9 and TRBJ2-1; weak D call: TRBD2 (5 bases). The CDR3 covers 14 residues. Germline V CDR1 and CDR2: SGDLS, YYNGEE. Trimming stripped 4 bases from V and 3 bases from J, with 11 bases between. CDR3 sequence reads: CASSPDYLYNEQFF. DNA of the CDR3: TGTGCCAGCAGCCCTGACTACCTCTACAATGAGCAGTTCTTC.

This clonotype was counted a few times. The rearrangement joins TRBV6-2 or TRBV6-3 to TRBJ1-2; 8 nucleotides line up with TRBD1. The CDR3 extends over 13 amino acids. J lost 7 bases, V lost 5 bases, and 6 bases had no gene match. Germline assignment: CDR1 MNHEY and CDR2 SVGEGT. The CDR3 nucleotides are TGTGCCAGCAGTCTTCAGGGGGCGCGTGGCTACACCTTC. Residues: CASSLQGARGYTF.

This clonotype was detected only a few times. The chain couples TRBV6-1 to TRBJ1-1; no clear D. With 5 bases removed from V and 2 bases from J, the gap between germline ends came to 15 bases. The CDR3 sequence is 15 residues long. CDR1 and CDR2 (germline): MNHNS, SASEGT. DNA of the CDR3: TGTGCCAGCAGTAGCCATCCCGGACCCAACACTGAAGCTTTCTTT. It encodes CASSSHPGPNTEAFF.

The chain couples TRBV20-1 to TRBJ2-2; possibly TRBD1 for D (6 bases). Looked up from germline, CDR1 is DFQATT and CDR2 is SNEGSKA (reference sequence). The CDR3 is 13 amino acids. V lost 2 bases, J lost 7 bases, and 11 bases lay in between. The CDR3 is CSARIQGSGELFF. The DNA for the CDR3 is TGCAGTGCTAGAATACAGGGCAGCGGGGAGCTGTTTTTT.

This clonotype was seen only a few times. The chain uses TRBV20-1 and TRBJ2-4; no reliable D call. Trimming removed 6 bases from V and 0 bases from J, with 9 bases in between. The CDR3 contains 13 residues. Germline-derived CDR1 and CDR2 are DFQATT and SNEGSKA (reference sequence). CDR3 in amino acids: CSAYTLAKNIQYF. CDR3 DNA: TGCAGTGCCTATACCCTAGCCAAAAACATTCAGTACTTC.

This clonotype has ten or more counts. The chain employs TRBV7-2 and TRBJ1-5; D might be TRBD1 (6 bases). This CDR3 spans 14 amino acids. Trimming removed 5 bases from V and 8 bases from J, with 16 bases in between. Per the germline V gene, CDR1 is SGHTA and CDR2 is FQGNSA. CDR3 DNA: TGTGCCAGCAGCATTAGACAGGTGAGAAAGCCCCAGCATTTT. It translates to CASSIRQVRKPQHF.

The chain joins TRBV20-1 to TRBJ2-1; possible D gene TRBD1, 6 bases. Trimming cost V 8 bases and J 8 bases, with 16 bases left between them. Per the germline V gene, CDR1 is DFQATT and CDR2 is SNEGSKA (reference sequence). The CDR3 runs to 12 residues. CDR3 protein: CSSTGTIDEQFF. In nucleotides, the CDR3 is TGCAGTTCGACCGGGACAATCGATGAGCAGTTCTTC.

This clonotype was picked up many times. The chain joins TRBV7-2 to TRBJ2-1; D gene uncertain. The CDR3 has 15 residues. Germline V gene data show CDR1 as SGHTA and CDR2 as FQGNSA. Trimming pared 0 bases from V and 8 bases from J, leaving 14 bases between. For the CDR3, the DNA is TGTGCCAGCAGCTTAGCTCTGTCCCATCATGATGAGCAGTTCTTC. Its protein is CASSLALSHHDEQFF.

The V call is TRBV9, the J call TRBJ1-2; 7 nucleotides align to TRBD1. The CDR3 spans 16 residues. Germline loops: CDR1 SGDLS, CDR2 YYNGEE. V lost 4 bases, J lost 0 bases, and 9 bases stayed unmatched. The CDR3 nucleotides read TGTGCCAGCAGCTCGCGAAGGGACAGACCTAACTATGGCTACACCTTC. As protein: CASSSRRDRPNYGYTF.

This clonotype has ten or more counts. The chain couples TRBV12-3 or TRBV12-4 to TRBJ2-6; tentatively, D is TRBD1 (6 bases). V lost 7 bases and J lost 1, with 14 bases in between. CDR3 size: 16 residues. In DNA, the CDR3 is TGTGCCAGCAACCAACCAACAGGGTCTGGGGCCAACGTCCTGACTTTC. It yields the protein CASNQPTGSGANVLTF.

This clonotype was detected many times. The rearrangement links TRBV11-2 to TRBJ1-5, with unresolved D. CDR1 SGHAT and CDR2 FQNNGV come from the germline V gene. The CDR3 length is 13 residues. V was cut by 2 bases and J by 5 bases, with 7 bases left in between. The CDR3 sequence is CASSLNSHQPQHF. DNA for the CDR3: TGTGCCAGCAGCTTAAACAGTCATCAGCCCCAGCATTTT.

CDR3 sequence reads: CSVEKGPGGAYEQYF. CDR3 nucleotides: TGCAGCGTTGAAAAGGGCCCGGGCGGAGCCTACGAGCAGTACTTC. The rearrangement joins TRBV29-1 to TRBJ2-7; no firm D call. Between the trimmed V and J ends, which lost 2 bases and 2 bases, there was a span of 16 bases. CDR3 length: 15 amino acids. Germline V CDR1 and CDR2: SQVTM, ANQGSEA.